The entry below describes one T cell receptor (beta chain). No antigen is known for it. Base qualities are not recorded, but no much larger clone differs from it by a single base. Deletion took 8 bases off V and 4 bases off J, with a span of 20 bases between the germline ends. The CDR3 starts with the cysteine, ends with the phenylalanine, and has 15 residues. Only CDR3 DNA remains: 45 bases, in frame from the first base. The germline V gene provides CDR1 SNHLY and CDR2 FYNNEI. Using the deep immunoSEQ assay, multiplex PCR amplified TCR CDR3 regions from genomic DNA. Extracted genomic DNA from each cell subset was distributed evenly across all wells of several immunoSEQ 96-well plates, and each plate was treated as a replicate. For sorted subsets, around 200 ng genomic DNA, equal to 30,000 to 35,000 T cell genomes, was loaded into each replicate PCR. Purified libraries were measured with a Qubit 3.0 fluorometer, size-checked on a Bioanalyzer 2100, and measured again with the KAPA Library Quantification kit. Every immunoSEQ 96-well plate was sequenced on a dedicated single-read 150-cycle Illumina NextSeq 550 flow cell. Per the authors' processing: Because the immunoSEQ output included only junctional sequences and no quality scores, the filtering could not be the same as the filtering used for full-length reads. To assign V/J genes and CDR3, sequences were annotated against IMGT germline references using PyIR, a Python wrapper for IgBLAST v1.9. Any read was removed if the V/J assignment was weak (E-value above 1e-6), the CDR3 was missing, or the read contained stop codons, out-of-frame junctions, or ambiguous translated residues. A V3J clonotype was defined by an identical inferred V gene, J gene, and CDR3 amino acid sequence. Percentage overlap between repertoires was computed as shared unique clonotypes divided by the size of the smaller repertoire. RTK rarefaction, the Chao1 estimator, and Recon v2.1 estimates of unobserved clonotypes were used to assess repertoire richness. For all TCRbeta clonotypes obtained by the gDNA method from several donors, generation probabilities were computed with OLGA. The clones in this table, taken by TCRdb from immuneACCESS, are in-frame only. Not every clone is retained; where verified, under half of the shortfall comes from an unresolved V gene, and the cause of the rest is unknown. V and J calls and clone size are given by that table; D and trimming were obtained from the DNA. The sample table contains nearly 2 million clones; only one count was recorded for about 95% of them. The ten biggest clones cover less than 1.5% of the sample.

These data originate in a study of shared clonotypes between healthy human individuals (TCRdb year 2020). For context, the study as a whole: The cohort comprised a couple of women and a few men aged 18 to 49 years. Per donor, three plates each were used for CD4 naive and CD4 memory, two for CD8 naive, and one for CD8 memory. Blood TCR repertoires of about five healthy adults were deeply sequenced to estimate repertoire size and the extent of clonotype sharing between individuals. To increase sequencing depth and limit assay-specific biases, different laboratories used diverse techniques to prepare libraries and sequence TCR repertoires. Each donor's leukapheresis produced roughly between roughly 0.85 and 10 billion PBMCs. What the research found in general, with its limitations: Because the study included only a small number of donors, the genetic and exposure-history diversity represented was limited. Only blood was sampled, and tissue TCR repertoires likely differ from those in blood. Incomplete sequencing was indicated by rarefaction of sorted-subset datasets, despite the large sequencing depth. Pairwise subsampling led to the expectation that sequencing depth would affect the degree of clonotype sharing among donors. Naive subsets generally had larger estimated clonotype richness than memory subsets. Compared with non-shared clonotypes, clonotypes shared by all four sorted-subset donors had higher generation probabilities. When a handful of donors were compared, the shared fraction of clonotypes was about 5% for naive CD4, 3.5% to 4% for naive CD8, about 2.4% for memory CD4, and about 0.36% for memory CD8.

CD8 naive samples consisted of CD45RO-negative cells that were positively selected for CCR7, yielding a CD45RA+CCR7+ population without TemRA cells. Donors were healthy HIV-negative adults with no recently reported acute infections or vaccinations. All donors were Caucasian adults living in Nashville, Tennessee, USA. After blood collection by leukapheresis, PBMCs were isolated using Ficoll-Histopaque density gradient centrifugation and then cryopreserved in the vapor phase of liquid nitrogen. Analytical flow cytometry was used to check the purity and quantity of each magnetically sorted T cell population. Genomic DNA was isolated from every sorted fraction and measured by UV absorbance on a Nanodrop 2000c.

In this chain, TRBV2 is recombined with TRBJ2-5; the D call could be TRBD1 or TRBD2, with each sharing 5 bases. This TCR derives from a man aged 18 to 35 in good health. Sequenced material: naive CD8+ T cells sorted from blood. Explained via the paper, the cell subset or site label denotes: CD45RA+CCR7+. In nucleotide form, the sequence is TGTGCCAGCCTCCCGGGGCGGGTGGGAAGAGAGACCCAGTACTTC. This yields the protein CASLPGRVGRETQYF.